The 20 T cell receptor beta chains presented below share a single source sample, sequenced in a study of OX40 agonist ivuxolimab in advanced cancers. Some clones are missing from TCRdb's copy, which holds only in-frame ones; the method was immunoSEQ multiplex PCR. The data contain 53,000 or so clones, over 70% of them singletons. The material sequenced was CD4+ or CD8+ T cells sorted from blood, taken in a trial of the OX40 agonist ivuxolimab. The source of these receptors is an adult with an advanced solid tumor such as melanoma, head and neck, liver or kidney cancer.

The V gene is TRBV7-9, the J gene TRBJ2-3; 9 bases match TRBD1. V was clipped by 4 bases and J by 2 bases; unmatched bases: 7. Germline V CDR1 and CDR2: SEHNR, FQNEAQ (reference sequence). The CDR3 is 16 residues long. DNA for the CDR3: TGTGCCAGCAGCTCTATCGACAGGGGGATCACAGATACGCAGTATTTT. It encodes CASSSIDRGITDTQYF.

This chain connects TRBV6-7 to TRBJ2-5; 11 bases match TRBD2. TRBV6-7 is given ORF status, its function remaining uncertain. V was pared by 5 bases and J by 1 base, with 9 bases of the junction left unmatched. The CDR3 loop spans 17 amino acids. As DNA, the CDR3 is TGTGCCAGCAGTCCGCATCCTAGCGGGGGGTCCCAAGAGACCCAGTACTTC. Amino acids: CASSPHPSGGSQETQYF.

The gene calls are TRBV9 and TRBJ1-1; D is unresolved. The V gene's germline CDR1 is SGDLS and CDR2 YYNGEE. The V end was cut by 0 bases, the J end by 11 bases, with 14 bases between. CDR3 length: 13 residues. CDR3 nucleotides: TGTGCCAGCAGCGTAGGAGCCGGCCGTGATGCTTTCTTT. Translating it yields CASSVGAGRDAFF.

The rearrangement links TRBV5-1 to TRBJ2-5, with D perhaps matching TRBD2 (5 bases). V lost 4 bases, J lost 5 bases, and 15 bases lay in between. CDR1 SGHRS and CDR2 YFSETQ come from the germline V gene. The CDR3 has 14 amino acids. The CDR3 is CASSPGKVRETQYF. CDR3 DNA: TGCGCCAGCAGCCCCGGGAAGGTCCGGGAGACCCAGTACTTC.

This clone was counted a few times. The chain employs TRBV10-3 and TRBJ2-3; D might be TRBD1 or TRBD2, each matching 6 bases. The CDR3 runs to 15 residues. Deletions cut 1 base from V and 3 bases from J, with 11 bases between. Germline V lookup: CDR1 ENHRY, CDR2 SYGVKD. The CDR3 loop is CAISEWWGATDTQYF. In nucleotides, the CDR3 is TGTGCCATCAGTGAGTGGTGGGGGGCTACAGATACGCAGTATTTT.

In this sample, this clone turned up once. Written as DNA, the CDR3 is TGCGCCAGCAGCTTGCAATCAGCGGGCTACGAGCAGTACTTC. Amino acids: CASSLQSAGYEQYF. This chain links TRBV5-1 with TRBJ2-7, with D possibly matching TRBD2 (6 bases). This CDR3 has 14 residues. Germline V CDR1 and CDR2: SGHRS, YFSETQ. Trimming took 1 base from V and 3 from J, leaving 11 bases between them. The entire variable domain, with the rest obtained from reference TRBV5-1 and TRBJ2-7, is as follows: KAGVTQTPRYLIKTRGQQVTLSCSPISGHRSVSWYQQTPGQGLQFLFEYFSETQRNKGNFPGRFSGRQFSNSRSEMNVSTLELGDSALYLCASSLQSAGYEQYFGPGTRLTVT.

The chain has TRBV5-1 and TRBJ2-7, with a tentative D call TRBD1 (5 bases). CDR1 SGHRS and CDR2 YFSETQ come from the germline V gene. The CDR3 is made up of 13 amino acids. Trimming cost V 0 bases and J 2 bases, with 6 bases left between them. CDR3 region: CASSLETAYEQYF. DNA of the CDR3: TGCGCCAGCAGCTTGGAGACAGCCTACGAGCAGTACTTC.

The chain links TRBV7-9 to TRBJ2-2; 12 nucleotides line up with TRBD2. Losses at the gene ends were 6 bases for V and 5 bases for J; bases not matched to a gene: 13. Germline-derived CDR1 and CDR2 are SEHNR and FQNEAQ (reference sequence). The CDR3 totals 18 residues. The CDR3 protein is CASRMTSSGRAGTGELFF. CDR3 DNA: TGTGCCAGCAGAATGACGTCTAGCGGGAGGGCCGGGACCGGGGAGCTGTTTTTT.

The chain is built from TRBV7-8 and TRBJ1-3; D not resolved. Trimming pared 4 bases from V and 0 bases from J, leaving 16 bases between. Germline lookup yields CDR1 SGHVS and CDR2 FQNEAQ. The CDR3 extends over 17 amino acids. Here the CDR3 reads CASSYRRGRVSGNTIYF. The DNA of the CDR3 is TGTGCCAGCAGCTATCGGAGAGGCCGCGTCTCTGGAAACACCATATATTTT.

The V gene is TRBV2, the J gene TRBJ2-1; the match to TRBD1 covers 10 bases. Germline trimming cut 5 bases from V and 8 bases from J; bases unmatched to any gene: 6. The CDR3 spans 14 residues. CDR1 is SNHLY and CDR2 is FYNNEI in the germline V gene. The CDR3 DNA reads TGTGCCAGCAGTCCGGGACAGGGGACTTATGAGCAGTTCTTC. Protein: CASSPGQGTYEQFF.

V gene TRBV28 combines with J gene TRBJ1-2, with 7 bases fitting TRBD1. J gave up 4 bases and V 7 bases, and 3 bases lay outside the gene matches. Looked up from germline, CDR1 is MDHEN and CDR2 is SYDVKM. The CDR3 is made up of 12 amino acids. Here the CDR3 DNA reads TGTGCCAGCATGCAGGGGGGCTATGGCTACACCTTC. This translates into CASMQGGYGYTF.

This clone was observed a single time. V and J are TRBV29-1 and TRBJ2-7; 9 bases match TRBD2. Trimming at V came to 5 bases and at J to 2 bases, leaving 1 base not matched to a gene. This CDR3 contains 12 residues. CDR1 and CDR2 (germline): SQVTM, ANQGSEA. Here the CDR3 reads CSVLAGTYEQYF. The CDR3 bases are TGCAGCGTTCTAGCGGGAACCTACGAGCAGTACTTC.

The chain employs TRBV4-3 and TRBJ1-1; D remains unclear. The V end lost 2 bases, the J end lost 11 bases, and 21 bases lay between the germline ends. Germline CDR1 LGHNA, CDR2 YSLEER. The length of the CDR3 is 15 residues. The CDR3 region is CASSQKRQTYTGAFF. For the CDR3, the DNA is TGCGCCAGCAGCCAAAAGAGGCAGACCTACACTGGGGCTTTCTTT.

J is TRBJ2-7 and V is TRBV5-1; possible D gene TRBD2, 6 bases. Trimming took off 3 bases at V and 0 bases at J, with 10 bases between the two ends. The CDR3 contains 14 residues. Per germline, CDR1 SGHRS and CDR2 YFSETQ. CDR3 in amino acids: CASSWGGTSYEQYF. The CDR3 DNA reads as TGCGCCAGCAGCTGGGGCGGGACCTCCTACGAGCAGTACTTC. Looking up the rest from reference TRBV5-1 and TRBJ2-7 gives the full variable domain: KAGVTQTPRYLIKTRGQQVTLSCSPISGHRSVSWYQQTPGQGLQFLFEYFSETQRNKGNFPGRFSGRQFSNSRSEMNVSTLELGDSALYLCASSWGGTSYEQYFGPGTRLTVT.

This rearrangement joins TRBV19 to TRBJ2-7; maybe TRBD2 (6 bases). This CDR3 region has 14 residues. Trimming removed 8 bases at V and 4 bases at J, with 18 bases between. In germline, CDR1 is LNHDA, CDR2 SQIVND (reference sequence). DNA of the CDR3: TGTGCCAGTTCCGGACCCCGGGGGATTTACGAGCAGTACTTC. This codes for CASSGPRGIYEQYF.

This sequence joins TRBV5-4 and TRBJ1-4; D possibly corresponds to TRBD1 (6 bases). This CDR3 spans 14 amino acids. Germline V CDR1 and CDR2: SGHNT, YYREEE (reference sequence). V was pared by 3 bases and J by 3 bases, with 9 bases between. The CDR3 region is CASSWGASNEKLFF. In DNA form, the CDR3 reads TGTGCCAGCAGCTGGGGGGCCTCTAATGAAAAACTGTTTTTT.

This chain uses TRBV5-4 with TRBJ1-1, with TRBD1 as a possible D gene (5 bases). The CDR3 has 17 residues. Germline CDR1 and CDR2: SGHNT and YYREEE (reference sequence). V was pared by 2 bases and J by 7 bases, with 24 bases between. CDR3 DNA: TGTGCCAGCAGCTTCACACTCAAGCCAGGGATTCTTAATGAAGCTTTCTTT. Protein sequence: CASSFTLKPGILNEAFF. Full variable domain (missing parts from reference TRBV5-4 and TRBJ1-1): ETGVTQSPTHLIKTRGQQVTLRCSSQSGHNTVSWYQQALGQGPQFIFQYYREEENGRGNFPPRFSGLQFPNYSSELNVNALELDDSALYLCASSFTLKPGILNEAFFGQGTRLTVV.

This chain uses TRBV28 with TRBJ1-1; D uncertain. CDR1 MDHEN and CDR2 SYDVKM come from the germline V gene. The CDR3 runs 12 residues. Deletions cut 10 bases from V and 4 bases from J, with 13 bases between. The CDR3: CATRAGSTEAFF. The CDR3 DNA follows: TGTGCCACCCGCGCGGGAAGCACTGAAGCTTTCTTT.

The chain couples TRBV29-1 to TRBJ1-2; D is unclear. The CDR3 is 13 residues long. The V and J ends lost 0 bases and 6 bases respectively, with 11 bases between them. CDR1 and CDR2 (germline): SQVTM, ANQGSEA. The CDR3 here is CSVEDLGNNGYTF. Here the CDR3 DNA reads TGCAGCGTTGAAGATCTAGGGAACAATGGCTACACCTTC.

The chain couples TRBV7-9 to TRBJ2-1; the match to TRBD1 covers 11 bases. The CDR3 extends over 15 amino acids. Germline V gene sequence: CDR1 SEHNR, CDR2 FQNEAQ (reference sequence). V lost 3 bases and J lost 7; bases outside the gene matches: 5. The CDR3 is CASSFPGQGGNEQFF. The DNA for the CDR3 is TGTGCCAGCAGCTTTCCGGGACAGGGGGGAAATGAGCAGTTCTTC.